This T cell receptor (beta chain) derives from a study of Graves' ophthalmopathy and Graves' hyperthyroidism. RNA transcripts served as template for amplifying TCR beta CDR3 sequences. The workflow started with a first-round RT-PCR run with HTBI primers and then moved on to a second-round multiplex PCR. TCRdb recomputed calls from the multiplex PCR reads with MiXCR, one row per CDR3 protein. The sample includes about 1.1 million distinct CDR3 sequences, about 38% of them seen just once. This clonotype has ten or more counts. Antigen specificity is unknown. CDR3 size: 12 residues. V was clipped by 4 bases and J by 5 bases, with 8 bases between them. Germline values: CDR1 SGHDN, CDR2 FVKESK. Whole-study results and caveats: From stable hyperthyroidism, ophthalmopathy was separated by a 13-signature model with about 88% sensitivity and approximately 81% specificity. The model achieved 70.59% sensitivity and around 78% specificity for ophthalmopathy progression.

This clonotype originated in an adult man with Graves' hyperthyroidism. The rearrangement joins TRBV14 to TRBJ2-5; D ambiguous. Sequenced material: peripheral blood or thyroid tissue (not recorded which). The CDR3 sequence is CASSRTWETQYF. The CDR3 nucleotides read TGTGCCAGCAGCCGGACGTGGGAGACCCAGTACTTC.